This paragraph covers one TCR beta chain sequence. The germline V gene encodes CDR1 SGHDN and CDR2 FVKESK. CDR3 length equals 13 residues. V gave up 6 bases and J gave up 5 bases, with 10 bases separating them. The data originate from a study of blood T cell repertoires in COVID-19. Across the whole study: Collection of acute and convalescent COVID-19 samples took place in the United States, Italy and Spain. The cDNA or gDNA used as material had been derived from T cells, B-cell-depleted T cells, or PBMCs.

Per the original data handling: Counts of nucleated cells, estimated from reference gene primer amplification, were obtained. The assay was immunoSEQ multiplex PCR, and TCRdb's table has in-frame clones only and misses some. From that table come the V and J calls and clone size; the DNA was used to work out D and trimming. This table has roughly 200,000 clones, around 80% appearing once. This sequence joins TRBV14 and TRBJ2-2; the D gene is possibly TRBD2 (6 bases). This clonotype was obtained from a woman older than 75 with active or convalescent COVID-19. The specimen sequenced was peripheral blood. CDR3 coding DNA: TGTGCCAGCAGACTAGCACAGACCGGGGAGCTGTTTTTT. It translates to CASRLAQTGELFF. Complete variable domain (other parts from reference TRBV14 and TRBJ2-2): EAGVTQFPSHSVIEKGQTVTLRCDPISGHDNLYWYRRVMGKEIKFLLHFVKESKQDESGMPNNRFLAERTGGTYSTLKVQPAELEDSGVYFCASRLAQTGELFFGEGSRLTVL.